This record looks at one TCR beta chain sequence and its context. Its antigen target is currently unknown. No much larger clone is present one base from it, and per-base qualities are unavailable. The library was prepared using RT-PCR. Data came from an Illumina HiSeq 2500. In-frame beta chains were kept once TCRdb had trimmed the public reads at Q25 with fastp and called clones with MiXCR. CDR3 protein sequences are deduplicated, and each keeps its most common genes and DNA. Here the sample has hundreds of thousands of distinct CDR3 sequences; 12% occur a single time. The leading ten clones occupy approximately 10% of the sample. This sample is part of a study of response to subunit inactivated influenza vaccine (dated by TCRdb to 2017 to 2018). Concerning the study at large: To follow how T cells responded to a trivalent subunit inactivated influenza vaccine, the researchers relied on deep quantitative profiling of the T cell receptor repertoire.

Between the V and J ends, shortened by 1 base and 6 bases respectively, the junction contains 16 bases. The CDR3 goes from the cysteine to the phenylalanine over 16 residues. Only the CDR3 DNA is retained, 48 bases long and in frame from the first base. As encoded in the germline V gene (reference sequence), CDR1 is LNHNV while CDR2 is YYDKDF. What the study reported, not specific to this receptor: The authors proposed that each seasonal influenza vaccination may bring in only a limited number of new T cells.

The source of this sequence is a man aged 50-59 years who received an inactivated influenza vaccine. Donor details come from another sample of the same person, matched by shared clones. The sequenced sample was PBMCs from blood, obtained on the day of vaccination. The chain couples TRBV15 to TRBJ2-1; TRBD2 is a weak D gene call, 5 bases matching. The DNA sequence is as follows: TGTGCCACCAGCAGAGCTTCCAGCGGTATCCCCAATGAGCAGTTCTTC. This encodes CATSRASSGIPNEQFF.